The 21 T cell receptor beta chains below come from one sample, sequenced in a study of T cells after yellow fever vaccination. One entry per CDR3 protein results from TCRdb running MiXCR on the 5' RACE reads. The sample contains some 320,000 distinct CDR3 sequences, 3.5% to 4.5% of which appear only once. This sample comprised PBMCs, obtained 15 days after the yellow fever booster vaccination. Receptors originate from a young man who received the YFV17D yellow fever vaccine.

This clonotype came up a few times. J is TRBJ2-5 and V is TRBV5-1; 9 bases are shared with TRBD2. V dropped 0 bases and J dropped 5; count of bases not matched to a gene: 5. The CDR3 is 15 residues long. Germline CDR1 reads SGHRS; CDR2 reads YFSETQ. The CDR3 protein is CASSLAGLATETQYF. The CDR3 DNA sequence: TGCGCCAGCAGCTTGGCAGGACTAGCGACCGAGACCCAGTACTTC.

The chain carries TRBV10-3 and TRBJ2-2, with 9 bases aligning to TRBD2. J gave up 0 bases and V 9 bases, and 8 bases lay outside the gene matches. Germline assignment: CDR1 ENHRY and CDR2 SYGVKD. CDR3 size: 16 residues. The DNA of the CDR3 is TGTGCCATAGGGTCTAGCGGGGCTACGAACACCGGGGAGCTGTTTTTT. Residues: CAIGSSGATNTGELFF.

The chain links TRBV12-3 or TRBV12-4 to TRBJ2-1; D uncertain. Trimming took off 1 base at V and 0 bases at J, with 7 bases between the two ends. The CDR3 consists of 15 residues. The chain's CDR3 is CASSLVQSSYNEQFF. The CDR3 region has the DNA TGTGCCAGCAGTTTAGTGCAAAGCTCCTACAATGAGCAGTTCTTC.

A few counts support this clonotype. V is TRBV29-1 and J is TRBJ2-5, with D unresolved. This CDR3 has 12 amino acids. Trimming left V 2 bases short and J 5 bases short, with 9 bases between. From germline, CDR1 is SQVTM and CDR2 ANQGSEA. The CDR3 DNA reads TGCAGCGTTGAAATCAGGAGCGAGACCCAGTACTTC. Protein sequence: CSVEIRSETQYF.

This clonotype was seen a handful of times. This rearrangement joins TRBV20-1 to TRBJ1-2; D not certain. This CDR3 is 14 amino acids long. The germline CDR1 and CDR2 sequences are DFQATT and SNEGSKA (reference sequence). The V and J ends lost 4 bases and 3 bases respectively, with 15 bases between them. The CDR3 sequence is CSANRVGLDYGYTF. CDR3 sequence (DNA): TGCAGTGCTAATAGGGTGGGCTTGGACTATGGCTACACCTTC.

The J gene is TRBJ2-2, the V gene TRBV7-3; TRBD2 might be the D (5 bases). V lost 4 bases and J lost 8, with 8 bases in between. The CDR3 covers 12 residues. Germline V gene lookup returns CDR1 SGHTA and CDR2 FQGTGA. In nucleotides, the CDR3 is TGTGCCAGCAGCTCCCGAGGGGGGGAGCTGTTTTTT. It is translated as CASSSRGGELFF.

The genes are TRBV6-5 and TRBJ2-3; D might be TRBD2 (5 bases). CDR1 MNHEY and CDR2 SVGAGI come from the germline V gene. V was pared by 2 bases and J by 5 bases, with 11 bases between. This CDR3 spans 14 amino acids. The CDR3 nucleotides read TGTGCCAGCAGTTACCGGGGTATCGAAGATACGCAGTATTTT. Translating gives CASSYRGIEDTQYF.

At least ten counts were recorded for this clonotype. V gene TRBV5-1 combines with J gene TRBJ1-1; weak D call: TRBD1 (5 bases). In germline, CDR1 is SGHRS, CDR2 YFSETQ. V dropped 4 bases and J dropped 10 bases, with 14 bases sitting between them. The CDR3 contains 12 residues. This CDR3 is CASSDPGKAAFF. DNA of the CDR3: TGCGCCAGCAGCGATCCAGGGAAGGCAGCTTTCTTT.

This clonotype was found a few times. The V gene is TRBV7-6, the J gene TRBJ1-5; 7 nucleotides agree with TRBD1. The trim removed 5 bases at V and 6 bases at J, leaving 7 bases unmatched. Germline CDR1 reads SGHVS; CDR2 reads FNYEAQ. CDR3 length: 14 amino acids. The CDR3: CASSRYRGAQPQHF. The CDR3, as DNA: TGTGCCAGCAGCCGCTACAGGGGCGCTCAGCCCCAGCATTTT.

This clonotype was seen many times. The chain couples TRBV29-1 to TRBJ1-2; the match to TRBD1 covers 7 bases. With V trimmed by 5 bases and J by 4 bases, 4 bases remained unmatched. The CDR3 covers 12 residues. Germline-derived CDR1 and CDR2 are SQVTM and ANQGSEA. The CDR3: CSVRTGTYGYTF. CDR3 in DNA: TGCAGCGTTCGGACAGGCACCTATGGCTACACCTTC.

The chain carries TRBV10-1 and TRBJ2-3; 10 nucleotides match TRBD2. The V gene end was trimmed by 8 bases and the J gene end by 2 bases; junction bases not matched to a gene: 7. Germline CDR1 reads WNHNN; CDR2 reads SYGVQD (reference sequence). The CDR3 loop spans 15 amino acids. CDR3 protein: CASGHSGGSTDTQYF. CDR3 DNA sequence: TGCGCCAGCGGACATAGCGGGGGGTCCACAGATACGCAGTATTTT.

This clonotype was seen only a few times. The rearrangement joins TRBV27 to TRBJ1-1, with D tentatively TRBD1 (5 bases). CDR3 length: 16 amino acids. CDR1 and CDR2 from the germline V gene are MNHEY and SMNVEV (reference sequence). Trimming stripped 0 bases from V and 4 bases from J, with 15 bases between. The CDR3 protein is CASSLSPGGGSTEAFF. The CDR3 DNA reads TGTGCCAGCAGTTTATCTCCCGGGGGTGGGAGCACTGAAGCTTTCTTT.

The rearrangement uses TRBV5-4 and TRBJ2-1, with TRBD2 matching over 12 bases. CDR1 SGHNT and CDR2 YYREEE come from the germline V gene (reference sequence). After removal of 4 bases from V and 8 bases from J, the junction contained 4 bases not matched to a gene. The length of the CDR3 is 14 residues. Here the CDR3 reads CASSTGLAGYEQFF. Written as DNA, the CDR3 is TGTGCCAGCAGCACCGGACTAGCGGGGTATGAGCAGTTCTTC.

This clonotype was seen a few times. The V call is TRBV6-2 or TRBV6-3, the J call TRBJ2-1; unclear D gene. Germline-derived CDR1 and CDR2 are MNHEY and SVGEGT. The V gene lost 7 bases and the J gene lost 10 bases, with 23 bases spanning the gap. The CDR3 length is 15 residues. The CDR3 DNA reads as TGTGCCAGCACTAAAGGGCAGGTCCCCCAGAAGGAGCAGTTCTTC. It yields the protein CASTKGQVPQKEQFF.

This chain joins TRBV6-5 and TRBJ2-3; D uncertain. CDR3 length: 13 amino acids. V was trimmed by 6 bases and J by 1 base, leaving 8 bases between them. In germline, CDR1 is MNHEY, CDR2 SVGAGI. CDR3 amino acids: CASRPPGTDTQYF. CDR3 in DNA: TGTGCCAGCAGACCACCCGGCACAGATACGCAGTATTTT.

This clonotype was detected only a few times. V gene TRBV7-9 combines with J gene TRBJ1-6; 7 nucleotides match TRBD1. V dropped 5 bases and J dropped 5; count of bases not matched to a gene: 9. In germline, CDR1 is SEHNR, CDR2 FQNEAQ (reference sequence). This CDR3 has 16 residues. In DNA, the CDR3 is TGTGCCAGCAGCCTGACCGGGACAGCAAATAATTCACCCCTCCACTTT. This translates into CASSLTGTANNSPLHF.

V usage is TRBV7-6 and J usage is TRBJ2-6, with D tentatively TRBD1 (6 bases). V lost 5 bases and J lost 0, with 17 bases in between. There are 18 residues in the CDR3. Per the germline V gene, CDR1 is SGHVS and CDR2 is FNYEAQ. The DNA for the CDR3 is TGTGCCAGCAGCCCCACTAGTGCAGGGGCCTCTGGGGCCAACGTCCTGACTTTC. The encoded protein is CASSPTSAGASGANVLTF.

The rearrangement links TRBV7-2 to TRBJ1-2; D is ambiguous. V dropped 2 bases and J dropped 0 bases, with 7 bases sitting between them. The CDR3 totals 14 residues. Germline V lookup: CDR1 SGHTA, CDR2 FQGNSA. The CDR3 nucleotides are TGTGCCAGCAGCTTATCGTGGGCTAACTATGGCTACACCTTC. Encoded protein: CASSLSWANYGYTF.

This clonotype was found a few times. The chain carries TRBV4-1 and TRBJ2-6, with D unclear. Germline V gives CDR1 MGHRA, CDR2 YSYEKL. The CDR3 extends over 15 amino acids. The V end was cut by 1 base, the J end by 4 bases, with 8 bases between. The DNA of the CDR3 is TGCGCCAGCAGCCAAGCAGTTCTGGGGGCCAACGTCCTGACTTTC. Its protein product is CASSQAVLGANVLTF.

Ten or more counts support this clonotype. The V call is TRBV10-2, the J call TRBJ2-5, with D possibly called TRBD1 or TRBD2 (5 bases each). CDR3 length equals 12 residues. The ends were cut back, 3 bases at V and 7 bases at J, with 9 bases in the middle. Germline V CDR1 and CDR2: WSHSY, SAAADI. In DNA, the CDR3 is TGCGCCAGCAGTGACAGTGGGGGGACCCAGTACTTC. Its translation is CASSDSGGTQYF.

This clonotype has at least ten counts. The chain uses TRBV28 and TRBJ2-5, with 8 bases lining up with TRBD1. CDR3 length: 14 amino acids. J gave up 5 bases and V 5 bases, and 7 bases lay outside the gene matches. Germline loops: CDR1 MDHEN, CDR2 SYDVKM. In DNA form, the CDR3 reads TGTGCCAGCAGTAGGACAGGGATAGTCGAGACCCAGTACTTC. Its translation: CASSRTGIVETQYF. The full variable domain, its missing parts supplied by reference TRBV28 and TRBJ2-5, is DVKVTQSSRYLVKRTGEKVFLECVQDMDHENMFWYRQDPGLGLRLIYFSYDVKMKEKGDIPEGYSVSREKKERFSLILESASTNQTSMYLCASSRTGIVETQYFGPGTRLLVL.